Listed here is a single TCR beta chain. What it binds is unknown. Additional DNA sequences in this sample encode the identical CDR3. The CDR3 covers 13 residues. Trimming stripped 5 bases from V and 0 bases from J, with 8 bases between. Germline loops: CDR1 SGHNT, CDR2 YENEEA. Profiling relied on immunoSEQ multiplex PCR, and the TCRdb table lists in-frame clones only, not all of them. The sample records 2 million to 2.5 million clones, around 95% being singletons. The data derive from a study of shared clonotypes between healthy human individuals. Broader study findings: Richness estimates generally favored naive over memory subsets.

The TCR was taken from a young man in good health. This chain links TRBV11-3 with TRBJ2-7; D gene uncertain. Sequencing used naive CD4+ T cells sorted from blood. Specified subset: CD45RA+ positively selected. CDR3 amino acids: CASSPPGSYEQYF. The CDR3 coding sequence is TGTGCCAGCAGCCCCCCAGGCTCCTACGAGCAGTACTTC.